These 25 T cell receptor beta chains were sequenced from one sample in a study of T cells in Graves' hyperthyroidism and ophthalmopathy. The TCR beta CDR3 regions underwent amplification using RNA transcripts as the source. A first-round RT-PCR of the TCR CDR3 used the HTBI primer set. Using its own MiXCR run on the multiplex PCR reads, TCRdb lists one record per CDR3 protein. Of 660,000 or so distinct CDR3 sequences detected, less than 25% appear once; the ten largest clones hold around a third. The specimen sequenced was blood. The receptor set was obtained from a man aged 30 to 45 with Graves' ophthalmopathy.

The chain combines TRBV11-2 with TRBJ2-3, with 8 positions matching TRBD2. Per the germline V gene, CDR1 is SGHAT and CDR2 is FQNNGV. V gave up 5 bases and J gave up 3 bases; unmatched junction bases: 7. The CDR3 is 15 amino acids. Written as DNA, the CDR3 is TGTGCCAGCAGCCGGGACGGGAGGGGAACAGATACGCAGTATTTT. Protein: CASSRDGRGTDTQYF.

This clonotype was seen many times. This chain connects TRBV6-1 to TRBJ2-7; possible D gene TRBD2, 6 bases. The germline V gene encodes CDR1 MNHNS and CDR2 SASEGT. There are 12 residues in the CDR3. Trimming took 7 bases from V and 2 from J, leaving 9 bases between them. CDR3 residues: CASNSGAYEQYF. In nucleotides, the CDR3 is TGTGCCAGCAACTCGGGGGCCTACGAGCAGTACTTC.

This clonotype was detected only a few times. This CDR3 is CAWSRGVEGSYEQYF. The CDR3 DNA follows: TGTGCCTGGAGTCGGGGGGTGGAGGGGTCCTACGAGCAGTACTTC. V gene TRBV30 combines with J gene TRBJ2-7, with TRBD2 matching 7 bases. The V gene's germline CDR1 is GTSNPN and CDR2 SVGIG (reference sequence). There are 15 residues in the CDR3. Trimming took 2 bases from V and 1 from J; bases not matched to a gene: 8.

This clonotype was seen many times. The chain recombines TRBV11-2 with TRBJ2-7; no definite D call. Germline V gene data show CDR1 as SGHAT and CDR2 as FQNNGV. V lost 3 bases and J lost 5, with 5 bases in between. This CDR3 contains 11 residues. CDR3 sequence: CASSFGHEQYF. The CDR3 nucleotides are TGTGCCAGCAGCTTTGGCCACGAGCAGTACTTC. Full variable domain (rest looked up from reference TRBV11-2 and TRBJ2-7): EAGVAQSPRYKIIEKRQSVAFWCNPISGHATLYWYQQILGQGPKLLIQFQNNGVVDDSQLPKDRFSAERLKGVDSTLKIQPAKLEDSAVYLCASSFGHEQYFGPGTRLTVT.

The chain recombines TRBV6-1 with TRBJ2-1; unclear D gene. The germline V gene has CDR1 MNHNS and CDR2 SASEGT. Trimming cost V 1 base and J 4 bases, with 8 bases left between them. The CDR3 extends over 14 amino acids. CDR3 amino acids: CASSEDPTYNEQFF. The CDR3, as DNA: TGTGCCAGCAGTGAAGATCCTACATACAATGAGCAGTTCTTC.

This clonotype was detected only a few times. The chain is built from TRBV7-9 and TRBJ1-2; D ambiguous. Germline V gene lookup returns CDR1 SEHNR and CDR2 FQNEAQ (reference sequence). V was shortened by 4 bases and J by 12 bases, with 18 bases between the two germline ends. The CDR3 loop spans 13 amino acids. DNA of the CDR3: TGTGCCAGCAGCTCAGCCGTCGTCAGTCCTAACACCTTC. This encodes CASSSAVVSPNTF. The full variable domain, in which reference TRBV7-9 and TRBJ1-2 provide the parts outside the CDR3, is DTGVSQNPRHKITKRGQNVTFRCDPISEHNRLYWYRQTLGQGPEFLTYFQNEAQLEKSRLLSDRFSAERPKGSFSTLEIQRTEQGDSAMYLCASSSAVVSPNTFGSGTRLTVV.

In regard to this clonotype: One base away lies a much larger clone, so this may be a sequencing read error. The CDR3, as DNA: TGTGCCAGCAGCTACGGACGGTACACCGGGGAGCTGTTTTTT. As protein: CASSYGRYTGELFF. The chain links TRBV11-2 to TRBJ2-2; no definite D call. This CDR3 region has 14 residues. The V gene's germline CDR1 is SGHAT and CDR2 FQNNGV. V lost 4 bases to trimming and J lost 3 bases, with 9 bases between them.

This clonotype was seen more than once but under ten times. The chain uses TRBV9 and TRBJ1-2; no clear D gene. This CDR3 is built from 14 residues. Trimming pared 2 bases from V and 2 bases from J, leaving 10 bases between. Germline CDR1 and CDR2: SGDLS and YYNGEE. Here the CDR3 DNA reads TGTGCCAGCAGCGTGGAGGACGGGAACTATGGCTACACCTTC. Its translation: CASSVEDGNYGYTF.

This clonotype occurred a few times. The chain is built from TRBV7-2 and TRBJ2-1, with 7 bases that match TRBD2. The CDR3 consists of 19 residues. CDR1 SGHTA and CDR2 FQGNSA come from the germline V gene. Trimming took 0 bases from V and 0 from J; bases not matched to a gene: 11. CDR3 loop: CASSLADTSDWYSYNEQFF. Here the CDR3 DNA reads TGTGCCAGCAGCTTAGCGGATACTAGCGATTGGTACTCCTACAATGAGCAGTTCTTC. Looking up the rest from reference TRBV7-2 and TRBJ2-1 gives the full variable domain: GAGVSQSPSNKVTEKGKDVELRCDPISGHTALYWYRQSLGQGLEFLIYFQGNSAPDKSGLPSDRFSAERTGGSVSTLTIQRTQQEDSAVYLCASSLADTSDWYSYNEQFFGPGTRLTVL.

The CDR3 nucleotides read TGTGCCAGCGGCTCGGGAGGATCCTACAATGAGCAGTTCTTC. The encoded protein is CASGSGGSYNEQFF. This chain joins TRBV27 and TRBJ2-1; 7 bases are shared with TRBD2. The germline CDR1 and CDR2 sequences are MNHEY and SMNVEV (reference sequence). Trimming cost V 8 bases and J 1 base; bases outside gene matches: 5. The length of the CDR3 is 14 residues.

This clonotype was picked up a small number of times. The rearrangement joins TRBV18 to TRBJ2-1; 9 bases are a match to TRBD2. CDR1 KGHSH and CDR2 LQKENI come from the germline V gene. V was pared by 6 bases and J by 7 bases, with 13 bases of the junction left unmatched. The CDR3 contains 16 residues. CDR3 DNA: TGTGCCAGCTCGCTTCCCGGGACTAGCAACTTAAATGAGCAGTTCTTC. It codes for CASSLPGTSNLNEQFF.

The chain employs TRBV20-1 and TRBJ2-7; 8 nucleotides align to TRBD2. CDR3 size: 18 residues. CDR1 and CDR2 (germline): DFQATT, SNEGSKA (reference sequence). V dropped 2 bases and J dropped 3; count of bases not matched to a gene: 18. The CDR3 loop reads CSARSLGGPSAGGYEQYF. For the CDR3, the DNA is TGCAGTGCTAGATCACTGGGGGGCCCTAGCGCGGGGGGCTACGAGCAGTACTTC.

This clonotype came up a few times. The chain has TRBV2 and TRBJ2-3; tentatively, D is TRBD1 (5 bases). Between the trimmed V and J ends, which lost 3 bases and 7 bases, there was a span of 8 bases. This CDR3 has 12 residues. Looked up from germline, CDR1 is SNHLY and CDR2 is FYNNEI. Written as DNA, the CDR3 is TGTGCCAGCAGTGATCAGGGATATACGCAGTATTTT. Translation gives CASSDQGYTQYF.

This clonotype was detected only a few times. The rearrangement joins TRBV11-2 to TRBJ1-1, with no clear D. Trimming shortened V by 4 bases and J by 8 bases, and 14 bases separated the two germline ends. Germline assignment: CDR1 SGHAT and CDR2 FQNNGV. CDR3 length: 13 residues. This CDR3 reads CASSSTEGPEAFF. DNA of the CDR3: TGTGCCAGCAGCTCTACAGAGGGCCCCGAAGCTTTCTTT.

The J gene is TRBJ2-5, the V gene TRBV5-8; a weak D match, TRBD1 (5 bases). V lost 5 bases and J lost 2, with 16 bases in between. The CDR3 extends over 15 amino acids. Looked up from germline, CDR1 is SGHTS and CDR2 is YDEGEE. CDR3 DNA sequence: TGTGCCAGCAGAGCATTGACAGAAATACAAGAGACCCAGTACTTC. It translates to CASRALTEIQETQYF.

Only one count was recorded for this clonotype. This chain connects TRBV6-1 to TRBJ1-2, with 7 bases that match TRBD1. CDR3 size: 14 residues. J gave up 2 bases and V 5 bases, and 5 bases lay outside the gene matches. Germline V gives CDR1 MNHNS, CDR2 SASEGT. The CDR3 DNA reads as TGTGCCAGCAGTAAGACAGGGTCCAACTATGGCTACACCTTC. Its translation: CASSKTGSNYGYTF.

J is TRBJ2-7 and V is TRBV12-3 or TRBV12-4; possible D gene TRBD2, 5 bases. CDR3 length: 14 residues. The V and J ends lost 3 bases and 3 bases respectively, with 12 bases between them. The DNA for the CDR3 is TGTGCCAGCAGTTTTGAGGGCAGAATCTACGAGCAGTACTTC. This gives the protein CASSFEGRIYEQYF.

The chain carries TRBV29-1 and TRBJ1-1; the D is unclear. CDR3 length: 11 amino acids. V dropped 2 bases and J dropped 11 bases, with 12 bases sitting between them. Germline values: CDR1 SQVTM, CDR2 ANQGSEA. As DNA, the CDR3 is TGCAGCGTTGAATCGAGGGTCGGGGCTTTCTTT. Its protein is CSVESRVGAFF. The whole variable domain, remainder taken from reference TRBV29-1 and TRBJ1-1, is SAVISQKPSRDICQRGTSLTIQCQVDSQVTMMFWYRQQPGQSLTLIATANQGSEATYESGFVIDKFPISRPNLTFSTLTVSNMSPEDSSIYLCSVESRVGAFFGQGTRLTVV.

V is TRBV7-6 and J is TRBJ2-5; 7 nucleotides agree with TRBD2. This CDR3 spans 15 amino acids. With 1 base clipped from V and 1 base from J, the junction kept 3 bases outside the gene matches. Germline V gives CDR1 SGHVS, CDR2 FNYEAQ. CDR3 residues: CASSLDASGQETQYF. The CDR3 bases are TGTGCCAGCAGCTTAGATGCTAGCGGCCAAGAGACCCAGTACTTC.

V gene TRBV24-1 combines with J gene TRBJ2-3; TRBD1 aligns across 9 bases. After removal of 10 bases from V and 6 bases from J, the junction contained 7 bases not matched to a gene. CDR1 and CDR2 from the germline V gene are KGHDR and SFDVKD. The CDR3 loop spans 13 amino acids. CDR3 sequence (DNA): TGTGCCACGTCGGGACAGGGTGGGGATACGCAGTATTTT. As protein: CATSGQGGDTQYF.

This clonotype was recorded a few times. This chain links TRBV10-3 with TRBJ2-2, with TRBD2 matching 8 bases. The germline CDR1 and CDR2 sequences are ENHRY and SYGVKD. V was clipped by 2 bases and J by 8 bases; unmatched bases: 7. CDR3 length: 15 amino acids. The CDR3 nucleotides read TGTGCCATCAGTGAGCCAAAGCGGGAGAGAGGGGAGCTGTTTTTT. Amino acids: CAISEPKRERGELFF.

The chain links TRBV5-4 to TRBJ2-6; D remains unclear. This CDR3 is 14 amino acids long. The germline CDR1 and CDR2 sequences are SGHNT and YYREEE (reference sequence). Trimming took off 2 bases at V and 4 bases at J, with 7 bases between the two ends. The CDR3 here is CASSFDYGANVLTF. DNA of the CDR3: TGTGCCAGCAGCTTTGATTACGGGGCCAACGTCCTGACTTTC. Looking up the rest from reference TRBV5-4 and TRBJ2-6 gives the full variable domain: ETGVTQSPTHLIKTRGQQVTLRCSSQSGHNTVSWYQQALGQGPQFIFQYYREEENGRGNFPPRFSGLQFPNYSSELNVNALELDDSALYLCASSFDYGANVLTFGAGSRLTVL.

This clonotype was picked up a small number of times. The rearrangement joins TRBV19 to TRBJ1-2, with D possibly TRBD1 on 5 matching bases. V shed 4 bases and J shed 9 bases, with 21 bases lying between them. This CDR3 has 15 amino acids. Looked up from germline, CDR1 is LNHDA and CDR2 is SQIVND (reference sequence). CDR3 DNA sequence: TGTGCCAGTAGTAGTAGGGGAGCGGGGCCCGGCAGCTACACCTTC. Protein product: CASSSRGAGPGSYTF. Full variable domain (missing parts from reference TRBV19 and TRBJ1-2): DGGITQSPKYLFRKEGQNVTLSCEQNLNHDAMYWYRQDPGQGLRLIYYSQIVNDFQKGDIAEGYSVSREKKESFPLTVTSAQKNPTAFYLCASSSRGAGPGSYTFGSGTRLTVV.

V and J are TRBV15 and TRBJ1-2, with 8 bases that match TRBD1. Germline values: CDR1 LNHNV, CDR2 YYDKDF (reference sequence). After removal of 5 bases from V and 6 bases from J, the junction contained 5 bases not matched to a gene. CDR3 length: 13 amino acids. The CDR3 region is CATSSQGGHGYTF. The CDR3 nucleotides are TGTGCCACCAGCTCACAGGGGGGGCATGGCTACACCTTC.

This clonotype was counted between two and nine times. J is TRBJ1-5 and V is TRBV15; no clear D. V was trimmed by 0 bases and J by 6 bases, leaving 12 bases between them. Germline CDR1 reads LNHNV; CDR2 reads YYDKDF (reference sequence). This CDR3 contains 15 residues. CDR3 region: CATSRDRGVTQPQHF. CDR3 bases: TGTGCCACCAGCAGAGATCGTGGGGTAACTCAGCCCCAGCATTTT.